A single sample gave rise to the 20 T cell receptor beta chains below, sequenced in a study of tumor-infiltrating lymphocytes in primary liver carcinoma. The source of the blood RNA was unsorted whole blood, and germline DNA was extracted as well. The researchers produced TCR beta cDNA from approximately 0.45 ug total RNA with a constant-region primer. Three rounds of nested multiplex PCR with slightly modified ARM-PCR produced TCR beta libraries. Both of the initial two PCR rounds ran for 10 cycles and employed TRBV1-TRBV30 forward primers alongside a C-beta reverse primer. MiXCR, applied by TCRdb to the multiplex PCR reads, yields one record per CDR3 protein. Of fewer than 400,000 distinct CDR3 sequences listed, around three fifths are singletons. Sequenced input: peripheral blood. The receptors come from a woman aged 30 to 39 with primary liver carcinoma and hepatitis B virus infection.

As concerns this clonotype: This may be a read error: a much more frequent sequence differs by one nucleotide. As DNA, the CDR3 is TGTGCCAGCAGCCACGTTAAGACTAGCGGGAAGGAGACCCAGTACTTC. Translating gives CASSHVKTSGKETQYF. The V gene is TRBV4-2, the J gene TRBJ2-5, with 11 bases identical to TRBD2. This CDR3 is built from 16 residues. Germline loops: CDR1 LGHNA, CDR2 YNFKEQ. With V trimmed by 3 bases and J by 5 bases, 8 bases remained unmatched.

This rearrangement joins TRBV12-3 or TRBV12-4 to TRBJ1-1; no clear D gene. The CDR3 loop spans 13 amino acids. Trimming took off 6 bases at V and 0 bases at J, with 8 bases between the two ends. The chain's CDR3 is CASRGSMNTEAFF. CDR3 in DNA: TGTGCCAGCAGGGGGAGTATGAACACTGAAGCTTTCTTT.

The genes are TRBV7-9 and TRBJ2-7; D is ambiguous. The CDR3 extends over 11 amino acids. V was pared by 8 bases and J by 3 bases, with 8 bases between. CDR1 and CDR2 (germline): SEHNR, FQNEAQ (reference sequence). The CDR3 reads CASGSYYEQYF. DNA for the CDR3: TGTGCCAGCGGAAGTTACTACGAGCAGTACTTC.

Concerning this clonotype: At one boundary the junction diverges from the germline segment, which might be a read error. DNA for the CDR3: TGCGCCATCAGCTTGGAGGTCGGGGGCTCTGGGGCCAACGTCCTGACTTTC. Protein: CAISLEVGGSGANVLTF. The chain carries TRBV5-1 and TRBJ2-6; a possible D gene is TRBD2 (6 bases). Looked up from germline, CDR1 is SGHRS and CDR2 is YFSETQ. The CDR3 spans 17 residues.

Details on this clonotype: One junction end disagrees with the germline gene, perhaps due to a read error. Here the CDR3 DNA reads TGTACCAGCAGCTACGAATACGAGTGGTACTTC. Its translation is CTSSYEYEWYF. The chain joins TRBV11-2 to TRBJ2-7, with D unclear. Germline V lookup: CDR1 SGHAT, CDR2 FQNNGV. The CDR3 consists of 11 residues. Full variable domain (missing parts from reference TRBV11-2 and TRBJ2-7): EAGVAQSPRYKIIEKRQSVAFWCNPISGHATLYWYQQILGQGPKLLIQFQNNGVVDDSQLPKDRFSAERLKGVDSTLKIQPAKLEDSAVYLCTSSYEYEWYFGPGTRLTVT.

As regards this clonotype: Since a much larger clone is just one base distant, this may be a read error. V and J are TRBV28 and TRBJ2-4; the D gene is possibly TRBD1 (6 bases). CDR1 and CDR2 (germline): MDHEN, SYDVKM. V was shortened by 2 bases and J by 7 bases, with 6 bases between the two germline ends. The CDR3 has 12 amino acids. CDR3 DNA: TGTGCCAGCAGTTTACAGGGGAACATTCAGTACTTC. Residues: CASSLQGNIQYF.

Note on this clonotype: Given a much more abundant clone one base away, this may be a read error. V usage is TRBV6-1 and J usage is TRBJ2-1, with TRBD2 identical over 7 bases. Germline loops: CDR1 MNHNS, CDR2 SASEGT. The CDR3 has 14 residues. The CDR3 sequence: CANSEARTSGEQFF. The CDR3 DNA is TGTGCCAACAGTGAAGCACGGACTAGTGGGGAGCAGTTCTTC.

For the CDR3, the DNA is TGTGCCAGCAGCTTGACAGGGTACGGTCAGCCCCAGCATTTT. Protein: CASSLTGYGQPQHF. The V and J genes are TRBV11-2 and TRBJ1-5; 7 positions agree with TRBD1. The ends lost 3 bases at V and 6 bases at J; junction bases unmatched: 5. The CDR3 runs to 14 residues. Germline loops: CDR1 SGHAT, CDR2 FQNNGV.

This clonotype was seen a handful of times. A much larger clone lies one base from this, so it may be a read error. This chain uses TRBV5-4 with TRBJ1-6, with TRBD1 as a possible D gene (5 bases). The germline V gene encodes CDR1 SGHNT and CDR2 YYREEE (reference sequence). Trimming pared 10 bases from V and 8 bases from J, leaving 16 bases between. CDR3 length: 13 amino acids. The CDR3 region is CAFRAGMDSPLHF. The CDR3, as DNA: TGTGCCTTTAGGGCAGGGATGGATTCACCCCTCCACTTT.

The chain carries TRBV29-1 and TRBJ2-3; possibly TRBD2 for D (6 bases). In germline, CDR1 is SQVTM, CDR2 ANQGSEA. The CDR3 contains 14 residues. The CDR3 is CIAPLAGSTDTQYF. CDR3 in DNA: TGCATCGCCCCCCTTGCGGGAAGCACAGATACGCAGTATTTT.

The chain couples TRBV5-6 to TRBJ2-7; the match to TRBD2 covers 9 bases. Trimming took 1 base from V and 1 from J; bases not matched to a gene: 6. Looked up from germline, CDR1 is SGHDT and CDR2 is YYEEEE. The CDR3 consists of 16 residues. The CDR3 sequence is CASSLWSAGGSYEQYF. The DNA of the CDR3 is TGTGCCAGCAGCTTGTGGTCAGCGGGAGGTTCCTACGAGCAGTACTTC.

A word on this clonotype: A read error may account for a junction end that differs from germline. The CDR3 coding sequence is TGTGCCAGCGTACGGAGGGGGGCGAACCCCGGGGAGCTGTTTTTT. Translated, it gives CASVRRGANPGELFF. The V gene is TRBV6-1, the J gene TRBJ2-2; D tentatively reads TRBD1 or TRBD2 (6 bases each). The CDR3 is 15 amino acids. Germline CDR1 MNHNS, CDR2 SASEGT.

The V gene is TRBV6-6, the J gene TRBJ1-3; D may be TRBD1 (5 bases). Germline loops: CDR1 MNHNY, CDR2 SVGAGI (reference sequence). This CDR3 has 16 residues. Trimming shortened V by 5 bases and J by 0 bases, and 14 bases separated the two germline ends. DNA of the CDR3: TGTGCCAGCAGTGCGGGGGGACCGAGCTCTGGAAACACCATATATTTT. Protein sequence: CASSAGGPSSGNTIYF.

The chain recombines TRBV5-5 with TRBJ1-5, with 10 bases aligning to TRBD1. Germline loops: CDR1 SGHKS, CDR2 YYEKEE (reference sequence). The CDR3 has 14 amino acids. J gave up 7 bases and V 4 bases, and 5 bases lay outside the gene matches. CDR3 loop: CASSGGDRGQPQHF. The CDR3 DNA reads as TGTGCCAGCAGCGGAGGGGACAGGGGACAGCCCCAGCATTTT.

This clonotype has at least ten counts. This sequence joins TRBV29-1 and TRBJ2-1; tentatively, D is TRBD2 (7 bases). CDR1 is SQVTM, CDR2 ANQGSEA, per germline. The CDR3 extends over 14 amino acids. The V and J ends lost 7 bases and 1 base respectively, with 14 bases between them. CDR3 DNA: TGCAGCGCCCCGAGGGGGGGATCCTACAATGAGCAGTTCTTC. Amino acids: CSAPRGGSYNEQFF.

Regarding this clonotype: The junction and the germline gene differ at one end; a read error may be behind it. The chain has TRBV11-3 and TRBJ2-7; perhaps D is TRBD1 or TRBD2 (5 bases each). The length of the CDR3 is 18 residues. Germline CDR1 SGHNT, CDR2 YENEEA. CDR3 residues: CASSLESGLGDLSYEQYF. As DNA, the CDR3 is TGTGCCAGTAGCTTAGAAAGTGGTCTGGGGGACCTCTCCTACGAGCAGTACTTC.

V gene TRBV7-9 combines with J gene TRBJ2-1; D is ambiguous. This CDR3 contains 13 residues. Trimming left V 5 bases short and J 10 bases short, with 15 bases between. The germline V gene encodes CDR1 SEHNR and CDR2 FQNEAQ (reference sequence). The CDR3 spells CASSLEWGREQFF. The CDR3 bases are TGTGCCAGCAGCCTAGAGTGGGGTCGGGAGCAGTTCTTC.

Of note for this clonotype: The final CDR3 position lacks the conserved phenylalanine or tryptophan, pointing to a likely read error. The rearrangement links TRBV5-1 to TRBJ2-7; D may correspond to TRBD1 or TRBD2 (5 bases each). The V gene lost 6 bases and the J gene lost 4 bases, with 17 bases spanning the gap. The length of the CDR3 is 14 residues. CDR1 and CDR2 from the germline V gene are SGHRS and YFSETQ. CDR3 loop: CASNPGTKTYEQYY. The DNA of the CDR3 is TGCGCCAGCAATCCGGGGACGAAAACATACGAGCAGTACTAC.

With regard to this clonotype: A single base separates this from a much larger clone, so it may be a read error. The rearrangement uses TRBV12-3 or TRBV12-4 and TRBJ2-5; 7 bases align to TRBD1. The CDR3 sequence is 15 residues long. DNA for the CDR3: TGTGCCAGCAGTTTCTCCGGGACAGTACAAGAGCCCCAGTACTTC. Its translation is CASSFSGTVQEPQYF.

The table lists this clonotype with a few counts. The V call is TRBV5-6, the J call TRBJ2-7, with D unclear. Germline V lookup: CDR1 SGHDT, CDR2 YYEEEE. Trimming shortened V by 3 bases and J by 7 bases, and 8 bases separated the two germline ends. CDR3 size: 11 residues. The CDR3 region has the DNA TGTGCCAGCAGCTATGTAGAGGAGCAGTACTTC. Residues: CASSYVEEQYF.